A single sample is the source of the 28 T cell receptor beta chains below, sequenced in a study of T cell repertoires in cytomegalovirus infection. TCRdb re-called the reads through MiXCR, storing one row per CDR3 protein. The sample has about 190,000 distinct CDR3 sequences, about 28% seen once; the top ten hold around 29%. The sample taken for sequencing was PBMCs. The receptor set was obtained from a human donor in good health (CMV status not recorded). Some clones in this sample may be carry-over from other donors' samples.

This clonotype was counted between two and nine times. CDR3 residues: CASSLRTYTEAFF. CDR3 in DNA: TGTGCCAGCAGCTTACGGACTTACACTGAAGCTTTCTTT. The chain employs TRBV11-2 and TRBJ1-1; D uncertain. V dropped 2 bases and J dropped 3 bases, with 7 bases sitting between them. The CDR3 sequence is 13 residues long. The germline gives CDR1 SGHAT, CDR2 FQNNGV.

This clonotype came up a few times. This chain joins TRBV7-2 and TRBJ1-3; D is undetermined. The V gene's germline CDR1 is SGHTA and CDR2 FQGNSA. The CDR3 is 17 residues long. With 1 base removed from V and 0 bases from J, the gap between germline ends came to 13 bases. In DNA form, the CDR3 reads TGTGCCAGCAGCTTAGAGGGTGGCAGTAACTCTGGAAACACCATATATTTT. It translates to CASSLEGGSNSGNTIYF.

This chain joins TRBV29-1 and TRBJ2-2; 11 bases line up with TRBD2. This CDR3 spans 13 amino acids. J was trimmed by 5 bases and V by 7 bases; bases with no gene match: 3. Germline V lookup: CDR1 SQVTM, CDR2 ANQGSEA. The CDR3 spells CSARLAGTGELFF. Written as DNA, the CDR3 is TGCAGCGCCAGACTAGCGGGGACCGGGGAGCTGTTTTTT.

The chain combines TRBV29-1 with TRBJ2-1; TRBD1 aligns across 9 bases. Per the germline V gene, CDR1 is SQVTM and CDR2 is ANQGSEA. The V segment lost 6 bases and the J segment 4 bases; nucleotides outside the gene matches: 10. The CDR3 is 15 residues long. The CDR3 loop is CSVRGQGSWYNEQFF. The CDR3, as DNA: TGCAGCGTCCGTGGACAGGGGAGTTGGTACAATGAGCAGTTCTTC.

This clonotype was seen a handful of times. The chain uses TRBV7-2 and TRBJ2-1; a weak D match, TRBD1 (6 bases). Trimming pared 5 bases from V and 9 bases from J, leaving 20 bases between. The V gene's germline CDR1 is SGHTA and CDR2 FQGNSA. The CDR3 totals 15 residues. For the CDR3, the DNA is TGTGCCAGCAGCCCAATCCAGGGGCCCTCGGGTGAGCAGTTCTTC. This translates into CASSPIQGPSGEQFF. The full variable domain, with the rest looked up from reference TRBV7-2 and TRBJ2-1, is GAGVSQSPSNKVTEKGKDVELRCDPISGHTALYWYRQSLGQGLEFLIYFQGNSAPDKSGLPSDRFSAERTGGSVSTLTIQRTQQEDSAVYLCASSPIQGPSGEQFFGPGTRLTVL.

In its sample, this clonotype was seen many times. This chain joins TRBV7-9 and TRBJ1-2; perhaps TRBD1 as D (5 bases). Looked up from germline, CDR1 is SEHNR and CDR2 is FQNEAQ (reference sequence). This CDR3 is 13 amino acids long. V gave up 4 bases and J gave up 5 bases, with 11 bases separating them. The CDR3 DNA follows: TGTGCCAGCAGCTCCAATCAGGGTTATGGCTACACCTTC. Protein sequence: CASSSNQGYGYTF.

The V call is TRBV13, the J call TRBJ2-2; no clear D. V dropped 3 bases and J dropped 7 bases, with 15 bases sitting between them. Germline V gene data show CDR1 as PRHDT and CDR2 as FYEKMQ (reference sequence). The CDR3 is made up of 15 amino acids. The CDR3 coding sequence is TGTGCCAGCAGCTTCGTCGACATGGGGAACGGGGAGCTGTTTTTT. This encodes CASSFVDMGNGELFF.

This clonotype was observed many times. This rearrangement joins TRBV7-2 to TRBJ1-3; possibly TRBD1 for D (6 bases). CDR1 is SGHTA, CDR2 FQGNSA, per germline. This CDR3 has 12 amino acids. The V gene lost 11 bases and the J gene lost 8 bases, with 16 bases spanning the gap. CDR3 coding DNA: TGTGCCCTGGGGCAGGGGCCATACACCATATATTTT. Encoded protein: CALGQGPYTIYF.

The chain uses TRBV7-8 and TRBJ1-2; 10 nucleotides align to TRBD1. Germline V gene lookup returns CDR1 SGHVS and CDR2 FQNEAQ. The CDR3 consists of 16 residues. Trimming took 5 bases from V and 4 from J; bases not matched to a gene: 10. The CDR3 DNA reads TGTGCCAGCAGCCTTTCCGGGACAGGGGACATCTATGGCTACACCTTC. Translated: CASSLSGTGDIYGYTF.

As for this clonotype: At one of its ends the junction is not consistent with the germline gene, which may arise from a read error. The V gene is TRBV4-1, the J gene TRBJ1-6, with D maybe TRBD1 (5 bases). The CDR3 extends over 16 amino acids. Germline V gene lookup returns CDR1 MGHRA and CDR2 YSYEKL. CDR3: CASSQEGEGYNSPLHF. CDR3 nucleotides: TGTGCCAGCAGCCAAGAAGGGGAAGGCTATAATTCACCCCTCCACTTT.

The chain has TRBV11-1 and TRBJ2-3, with a weak D call TRBD2 (6 bases). Between the trimmed V and J ends, which lost 5 bases and 6 bases, there was a span of 12 bases. The CDR3 extends over 13 amino acids. The germline CDR1 and CDR2 sequences are SGHAT and FQDESV (reference sequence). CDR3 coding DNA: TGTGCCAGCAGCCCCAATCTAGCGGATACGCAGTATTTT. It translates to CASSPNLADTQYF.

This clonotype occurred a few times. One end of the junction does not line up with germline, which may come from a read error. The chain has TRBV5-6 and TRBJ2-1; 11 bases line up with TRBD2. Germline values: CDR1 SGHDT, CDR2 YYEEEE. This CDR3 is 12 amino acids long. In DNA, the CDR3 is TGCGCCAGCAGCTTGGTGGGGACTAGCGGTTTCTTC. It yields the protein CASSLVGTSGFF.

This clonotype was seen a few times. The genes are TRBV29-1 and TRBJ1-2, with D possibly TRBD1 on 5 matching bases. V was pared by 8 bases and J by 9 bases, with 16 bases between. The CDR3 has 11 amino acids. Germline CDR1 SQVTM, CDR2 ANQGSEA. The CDR3: CSTPDRGSYTF. The DNA for the CDR3 is TGCAGCACTCCCGATCGGGGGAGCTACACCTTC.

This clonotype was detected a few times. V usage is TRBV29-1 and J usage is TRBJ2-2; either TRBD1 or TRBD2 may fit D (5 bases each). Germline V CDR1 and CDR2: SQVTM, ANQGSEA. V lost 7 bases to trimming and J lost 3 bases, with 12 bases between them. CDR3 length equals 13 residues. The CDR3 DNA reads as TGCAGCGCCCTAGTGGGGGACACCGGGGAGCTGTTTTTT. Translated: CSALVGDTGELFF.

A few counts support this clonotype. The chain recombines TRBV20-1 with TRBJ2-1; 10 nucleotides line up with TRBD2. CDR1 and CDR2 (germline): DFQATT, SNEGSKA (reference sequence). Losses at the gene ends were 3 bases for V and 6 bases for J; bases not matched to a gene: 8. There are 15 residues in the CDR3. The CDR3 sequence is CSASPGLAERNEQFF. CDR3 coding DNA: TGCAGTGCTAGCCCCGGACTAGCGGAGCGCAATGAGCAGTTCTTC.

This clonotype has at least ten counts. This chain uses TRBV12-3 or TRBV12-4 with TRBJ1-1, with D maybe TRBD1 (6 bases). The CDR3 is 15 amino acids. V dropped 10 bases and J dropped 5 bases, with 23 bases sitting between them. The CDR3 DNA is TGTGCCACCCCGGCGGCAGGGGATAAGGGTACTGAAGCTTTCTTT. It specifies CATPAAGDKGTEAFF.

A few counts support this clonotype. The rearrangement joins TRBV5-6 to TRBJ2-2; 10 bases line up with TRBD2. Germline loops: CDR1 SGHDT, CDR2 YYEEEE. The CDR3 sequence is 16 residues long. Trimming cost V 2 bases and J 1 base; bases outside gene matches: 2. The CDR3 loop is CASSFRTSGNTGELFF. The CDR3 DNA reads as TGTGCCAGCAGCTTCCGGACTAGCGGGAACACCGGGGAGCTGTTTTTT.

In this sample, this clonotype turned up many times. V usage is TRBV7-2 and J usage is TRBJ1-2; no clear D gene. Trimming removed 5 bases from V and 4 bases from J, with 5 bases in between. Germline lookup yields CDR1 SGHTA and CDR2 FQGNSA. The CDR3 loop spans 11 amino acids. The CDR3 protein is CASSPAYGYTF. CDR3 bases: TGTGCCAGCAGCCCGGCCTATGGCTACACCTTC.

This clonotype was picked up a small number of times. V and J are TRBV7-3 and TRBJ1-6; 7 bases line up with TRBD1. The CDR3 is 14 residues long. V gave up 5 bases and J gave up 11 bases; unmatched junction bases: 9. CDR1 and CDR2 from the germline V gene are SGHTA and FQGTGA. CDR3 in amino acids: CASSTRGRGAPLHF. In DNA form, the CDR3 reads TGTGCCAGCAGCACGAGGGGGCGCGGGGCACCCCTCCACTTT. Filled out from reference TRBV7-3 and TRBJ1-6, the complete variable domain reads GAGVSQTPSNKVTEKGKYVELRCDPISGHTALYWYRQSLGQGPEFLIYFQGTGAADDSGLPNDRFFAVRPEGSVSTLKIQRTERGDSAVYLCASSTRGRGAPLHFGNGTRLTVT.

This clonotype was seen more than once but under ten times. The chain is built from TRBV10-3 and TRBJ1-2; 7 bases are a match to TRBD1. CDR1 and CDR2 (germline): ENHRY, SYGVKD. This CDR3 comprises 15 residues. Trimming cost V 0 bases and J 8 bases; bases outside gene matches: 9. The CDR3 DNA is TGTGCCATCAGTGAGTCAACAGGGGACCATTGGGGCTACACCTTC. This sequence encodes CAISESTGDHWGYTF.

The chain couples TRBV24-1 to TRBJ2-1; the D gene is possibly TRBD2 (7 bases). The CDR3 length is 18 residues. V was trimmed by 2 bases and J by 8 bases, leaving 24 bases between them. Germline V lookup: CDR1 KGHDR, CDR2 SFDVKD. CDR3 sequence (DNA): TGTGCCACCAGTGATTCTGGTGGGGGGGCATCCAGGGTCTATGAGCAGTTCTTC. Translating gives CATSDSGGGASRVYEQFF.

This chain uses TRBV5-4 with TRBJ2-5; D may be TRBD2 (6 bases). Deletions cut 5 bases from V and 2 bases from J, with 13 bases between. The CDR3 runs to 14 residues. Germline assignment: CDR1 SGHNT and CDR2 YYREEE (reference sequence). The CDR3 region has the DNA TGTGCCAGCAGTTCCTCAGGGACTCAAGAGACCCAGTACTTC. It encodes CASSSSGTQETQYF.

This clonotype has more than one count but fewer than ten. J is TRBJ2-1 and V is TRBV5-4, with D perhaps TRBD2 (6 bases). Germline-derived CDR1 and CDR2 are SGHNT and YYREEE (reference sequence). V lost 3 bases and J 8 bases, leaving 12 bases between the germline ends. The CDR3 extends over 13 amino acids. In DNA form, the CDR3 reads TGTGCCAGCAGCTCCCGCAGGGAGGATGAGCAGTTCTTC. Translating gives CASSSRREDEQFF. Variable domain in full (rest from reference TRBV5-4 and TRBJ2-1): ETGVTQSPTHLIKTRGQQVTLRCSSQSGHNTVSWYQQALGQGPQFIFQYYREEENGRGNFPPRFSGLQFPNYSSELNVNALELDDSALYLCASSSRREDEQFFGPGTRLTVL.

The table lists this clonotype with a few counts. The DNA of the CDR3 is TGTGCCAGCAGCCAAGAGCTCGAAGGTGAGCAGTTCTTC. Translation gives CASSQELEGEQFF. V and J are TRBV4-2 and TRBJ2-1; no reliable D call. CDR3 length: 13 amino acids. The V end was cut by 0 bases, the J end by 9 bases, with 9 bases between. CDR1 and CDR2 from the germline V gene are LGHNA and YNFKEQ.

On this clonotype: One base away lies a much larger clone, so this may be a sequencing read error. The rearrangement joins TRBV6-1 to TRBJ2-5; tentatively, D is TRBD1 or TRBD2 (6 bases each). There are 14 residues in the CDR3. Per germline, CDR1 MNHNS and CDR2 SASEGT. V was shortened by 8 bases and J by 3 bases, with 16 bases between the two germline ends. The CDR3 bases are TGTGCCAGCTCAAGACTAGAGGGGGAAGAGACCCAGTACTTC. It specifies CASSRLEGEETQYF.

V and J are TRBV2 and TRBJ2-3, with no clear D. The ends were cut back, 5 bases at V and 2 bases at J, with 14 bases in the middle. The CDR3 runs 15 residues. Per the germline V gene, CDR1 is SNHLY and CDR2 is FYNNEI. The CDR3 DNA is TGTGCCAGCAGTAGGCTCGGGTCCCCCACAGATACGCAGTATTTT. Translated: CASSRLGSPTDTQYF.

The chain joins TRBV28 to TRBJ1-5; 9 bases fit TRBD1. Germline CDR1 reads MDHEN; CDR2 reads SYDVKM. This CDR3 comprises 14 residues. With V trimmed by 4 bases and J by 6 bases, 4 bases remained unmatched. As DNA, the CDR3 is TGTGCCAGCAGTTATGGGACAGGGTCTCAGCCCCAGCATTTT. Its translation: CASSYGTGSQPQHF.

This clonotype was seen at least ten times. The V and J genes are TRBV7-9 and TRBJ1-1, with D possibly TRBD1 on 5 matching bases. In germline, CDR1 is SEHNR, CDR2 FQNEAQ (reference sequence). The ends were cut back, 2 bases at V and 5 bases at J, with 9 bases in the middle. CDR3 size: 13 residues. The CDR3 region has the DNA TGTGCCAGCAGCTTACTAGGGGATACTGAAGCTTTCTTT. Translated: CASSLLGDTEAFF.